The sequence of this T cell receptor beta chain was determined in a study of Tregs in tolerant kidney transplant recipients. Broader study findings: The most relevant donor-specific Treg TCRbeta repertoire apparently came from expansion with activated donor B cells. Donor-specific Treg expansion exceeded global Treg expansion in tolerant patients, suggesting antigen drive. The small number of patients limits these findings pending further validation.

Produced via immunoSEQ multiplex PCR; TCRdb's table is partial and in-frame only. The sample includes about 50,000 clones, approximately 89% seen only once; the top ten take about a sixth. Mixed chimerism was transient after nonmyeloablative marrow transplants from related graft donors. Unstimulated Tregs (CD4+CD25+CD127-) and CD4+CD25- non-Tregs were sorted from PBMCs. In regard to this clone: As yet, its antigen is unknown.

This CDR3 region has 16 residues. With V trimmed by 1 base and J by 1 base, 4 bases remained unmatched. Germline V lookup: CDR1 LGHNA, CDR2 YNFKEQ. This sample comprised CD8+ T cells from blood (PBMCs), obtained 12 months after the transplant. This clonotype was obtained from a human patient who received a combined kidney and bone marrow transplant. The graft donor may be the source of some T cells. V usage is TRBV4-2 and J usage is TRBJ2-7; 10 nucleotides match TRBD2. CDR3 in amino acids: CASSQGAGGISYEQYF. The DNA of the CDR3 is TGTGCCAGCAGCCAAGGAGCGGGAGGGATTTCCTACGAGCAGTACTTC.